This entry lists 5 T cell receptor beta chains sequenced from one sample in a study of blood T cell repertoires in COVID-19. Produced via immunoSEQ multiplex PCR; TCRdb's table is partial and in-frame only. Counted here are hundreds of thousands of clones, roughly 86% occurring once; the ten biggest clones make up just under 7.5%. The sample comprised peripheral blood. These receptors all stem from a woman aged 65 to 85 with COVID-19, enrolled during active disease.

This CDR3 is CASSLGGTGRDEKLFF. DNA for the CDR3: TGTGCCAGCAGCTTAGGAGGGACAGGTCGGGATGAAAAACTGTTTTTT. The chain links TRBV7-6 to TRBJ1-4; 8 bases map to TRBD1. Trimming cost V 1 base and J 6 bases; bases outside gene matches: 7. The V gene's germline CDR1 is SGHVS and CDR2 FNYEAQ. CDR3 length: 16 residues. The whole variable domain, filled in from reference TRBV7-6 and TRBJ1-4, reads GAGVSQSPRYKVTKRGQDVALRCDPISGHVSLYWYRQALGQGPEFLTYFNYEAQQDKSGLPNDRFSAERPEGSISTLTIQRTEQRDSAMYRCASSLGGTGRDEKLFFGSGTQLSVL.

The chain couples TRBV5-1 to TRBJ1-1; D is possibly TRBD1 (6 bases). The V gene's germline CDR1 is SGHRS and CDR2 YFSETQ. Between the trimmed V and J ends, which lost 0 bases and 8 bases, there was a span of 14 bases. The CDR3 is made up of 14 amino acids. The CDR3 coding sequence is TGCGCCAGCAGCTTGGGGGAAAGGACAGACGAAGCTTTCTTT. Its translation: CASSLGERTDEAFF.

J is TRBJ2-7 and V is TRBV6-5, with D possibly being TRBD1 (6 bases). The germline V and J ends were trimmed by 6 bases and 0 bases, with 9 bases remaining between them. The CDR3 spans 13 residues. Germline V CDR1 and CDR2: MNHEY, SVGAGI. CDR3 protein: CASSRGRSYEQYF. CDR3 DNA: TGTGCCAGCAGCAGGGGCCGCTCCTACGAGCAGTACTTC.

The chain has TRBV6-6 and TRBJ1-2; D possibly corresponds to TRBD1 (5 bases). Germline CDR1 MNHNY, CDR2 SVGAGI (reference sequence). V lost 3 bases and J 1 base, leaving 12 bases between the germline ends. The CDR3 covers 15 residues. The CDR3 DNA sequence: TGTGCCAGCAGTTATGACAGCTCCCTTAACTATGGCTACACCTTC. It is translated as CASSYDSSLNYGYTF.

For the CDR3, the DNA is TGTGCCTGGAGCCTTACCTGGACAGGGCGTGAGGAAAAACTGTTTTTT. Translated: CAWSLTWTGREEKLFF. The rearrangement uses TRBV30 and TRBJ1-4, with 8 nucleotides matching TRBD1. This CDR3 is built from 16 residues. CDR1 is GTSNPN and CDR2 is SVGIG in the germline V gene (reference sequence). V gave up 3 bases and J gave up 8 bases; unmatched junction bases: 14.